This T cell receptor beta chain was captured by sequencing in a study of blood T cell repertoires in COVID-19. On the study more broadly: The United States, Italy and Spain were the sources of the acute and convalescent COVID-19 samples. PBMCs, B-cell-depleted T cells, or T cells were the source of the cDNA or gDNA that made up the material.

The CDR3 extends over 13 amino acids. V was pared by 6 bases and J by 5 bases, with 6 bases of the junction left unmatched. The germline CDR1 and CDR2 sequences are KGHSH and LQKENI. Authors' methods: Nucleated cell number was recorded as an estimate derived from reference gene primer amplification. Sequencing used immunoSEQ multiplex PCR; TCRdb keeps in-frame clones, though not all of them. The V and J calls and clone size are taken from that table; D and trimming were inferred from the DNA. The sample includes 110,000 or so clones, more than 80% of them seen just once. The source of this sequence is a woman in her 40s with acute or convalescent COVID-19. The chain is built from TRBV18 and TRBJ2-5; 7 nucleotides match TRBD2. The sequenced material came from peripheral blood. The DNA of the CDR3 is TGTGCCAGCTCCCCCGGGCGGGGGGAGACCCAGTACTTC. Protein product: CASSPGRGETQYF.